Listed here is a single T cell receptor beta chain. Its cognate antigen is unknown. Random hexamers were used to reverse transcribe an amount of 0.5 to 1 ug RNA. Each CDR3 protein gets one entry after TCRdb re-called the immunoSEQ multiplex PCR reads with MiXCR. The sample contains roughly 330,000 distinct CDR3 sequences, approximately 90% of which appear only once. While CD8+ and CD4+ T cells were isolated negatively, TEMRA cells were enriched by FACS. The CDR3 spans 14 residues. Deletions cut 3 bases from V and 3 bases from J, with 13 bases between. The germline V gene has CDR1 SGHRS and CDR2 YFSETQ. The source of the sample is a study of CD8 T cells in Susac syndrome. Study observations and caveats: Only a relatively small number of individuals were included in the TCR sequencing and HLA analysis.

This clonotype originated in a human donor with multiple sclerosis. Input material: CD4+ T cells from PBMCs. The rearrangement links TRBV5-1 to TRBJ2-7; D might be TRBD2 (5 bases). The CDR3 region has the DNA TGCGCCAGCAGCTCCGACCCGGGAATCTACGAGCAGTACTTC. This translates into CASSSDPGIYEQYF.